The 26 T cell receptor beta chains below were found in one sample sequenced in a study of OX40 agonist ivuxolimab in advanced cancers. Generated by immunoSEQ multiplex PCR, the TCRdb table keeps only in-frame clones and is missing some. Among 81,000 or so clones listed, approximately 90% were seen once. Sequencing was performed on CD4+ or CD8+ T cells sorted from blood, taken in a trial of the OX40 agonist ivuxolimab. Every receptor here comes from an adult with an advanced solid tumor such as melanoma, head and neck, liver or kidney cancer.

This chain joins TRBV7-9 and TRBJ1-3; TRBD1 might be the D (5 bases). Germline V lookup: CDR1 SEHNR, CDR2 FQNEAQ (reference sequence). Between the trimmed V and J ends, which lost 1 base and 4 bases, there was a span of 8 bases. This CDR3 comprises 14 residues. The CDR3 spells CASSLEGFGNTIYF. The CDR3 region has the DNA TGTGCCAGCAGCTTAGAGGGGTTCGGAAACACCATATATTTT. The variable domain in full, with the rest retrieved from reference TRBV7-9 and TRBJ1-3, is DTGVSQNPRHKITKRGQNVTFRCDPISEHNRLYWYRQTLGQGPEFLTYFQNEAQLEKSRLLSDRFSAERPKGSFSTLEIQRTEQGDSAMYLCASSLEGFGNTIYFGEGSWLTVV.

On this clone itself: The sample has other DNA sequences that encode this CDR3 too. V usage is TRBV29-1 and J usage is TRBJ2-7; D not certain. V dropped 4 bases and J dropped 1 base, with 2 bases sitting between them. This CDR3 is 10 amino acids long. Germline CDR1 and CDR2: SQVTM and ANQGSEA. For the CDR3, the DNA is TGCAGCGTTGGGTCCTACGAGCAGTACTTC. Residues: CSVGSYEQYF.

The V gene is TRBV4-3, the J gene TRBJ1-2; D is ambiguous. CDR3 size: 16 residues. The V and J ends lost 0 bases and 3 bases respectively, with 14 bases between them. Germline CDR1 is LGHNA and CDR2 is YSLEER. The CDR3 is CASSQEKYGGYYGYTF. CDR3 DNA: TGCGCCAGCAGCCAAGAGAAGTACGGAGGATACTATGGCTACACCTTC.

V and J are TRBV9 and TRBJ2-5, with a possible D match to TRBD1 (5 bases). Per the germline V gene, CDR1 is SGDLS and CDR2 is YYNGEE. The CDR3 spans 17 residues. V lost 2 bases, J lost 0 bases, and 17 bases lay in between. CDR3 sequence: CASSVNPDREYQETQYF. The CDR3 DNA reads as TGTGCCAGCAGCGTTAACCCAGACAGAGAGTACCAAGAGACCCAGTACTTC.

This rearrangement joins TRBV6-1 to TRBJ2-3, with D maybe TRBD1 (7 bases). The germline CDR1 and CDR2 sequences are MNHNS and SASEGT. Trimming took off 2 bases at V and 4 bases at J, with 13 bases between the two ends. This CDR3 has 15 residues. The CDR3 spells CASSESGGRPDTQYF. DNA of the CDR3: TGTGCCAGCAGTGAATCAGGGGGGCGCCCAGATACGCAGTATTTT.

This chain joins TRBV7-2 and TRBJ2-1, with D possibly being TRBD1 (5 bases). CDR1 and CDR2 (germline): SGHTA, FQGNSA. V was pared by 6 bases and J by 9 bases, with 15 bases between. CDR3 length: 13 amino acids. DNA for the CDR3: TGTGCCAGCAGGACCCCAGGGTTAGGTGAGCAGTTCTTC. Amino acid sequence: CASRTPGLGEQFF. Full variable domain (missing parts from reference TRBV7-2 and TRBJ2-1): GAGVSQSPSNKVTEKGKDVELRCDPISGHTALYWYRQSLGQGLEFLIYFQGNSAPDKSGLPSDRFSAERTGGSVSTLTIQRTQQEDSAVYLCASRTPGLGEQFFGPGTRLTVL.

This clone was recorded only once. The V gene is TRBV5-1, the J gene TRBJ2-5; D call uncertain. The ends were cut back, 7 bases at V and 1 base at J, with 11 bases in the middle. This CDR3 is 13 amino acids long. Germline V gives CDR1 SGHRS, CDR2 YFSETQ. CDR3 in DNA: TGCGCCAGCCAGACCGCCCCCCAAGAGACCCAGTACTTC. Amino acid sequence: CASQTAPQETQYF.

V usage is TRBV10-3 and J usage is TRBJ1-2; D might be TRBD1 (6 bases). The germline gives CDR1 ENHRY, CDR2 SYGVKD. The CDR3 is 12 residues long. The V end lost 6 bases, the J end lost 2 bases, and 7 bases lay between the germline ends. The CDR3: CAIRDSNYGYTF. The DNA of the CDR3 is TGTGCCATCAGGGACAGCAACTATGGCTACACCTTC.

This rearrangement joins TRBV2 to TRBJ1-4; 8 bases align to TRBD1. Germline lookup yields CDR1 SNHLY and CDR2 FYNNEI. V lost 6 bases to trimming and J lost 4 bases; unmatched junction nucleotides: 1. The CDR3 contains 13 residues. The CDR3 DNA sequence: TGTGCCAGCAGGGACAGGGATAATGAAAAACTGTTTTTT. Its protein product is CASRDRDNEKLFF.

This chain links TRBV5-6 with TRBJ1-6; D unresolved. This CDR3 region has 15 residues. V gave up 0 bases and J gave up 7 bases, with 11 bases separating them. CDR1 and CDR2 (germline): SGHDT, YYEEEE. DNA for the CDR3: TGTGCCAGCAGCTTGGGTCCCGGGAGCAATTCACCCCTCCACTTT. Amino acids: CASSLGPGSNSPLHF.

This chain joins TRBV9 and TRBJ1-1; D not resolved. From germline, CDR1 is SGDLS and CDR2 YYNGEE. Trimming took 0 bases from V and 4 from J, leaving 10 bases between them. The CDR3 is made up of 14 amino acids. The CDR3 here is CASSVATSGTEAFF. Here the CDR3 DNA reads TGTGCCAGCAGCGTAGCTACCTCCGGCACTGAAGCTTTCTTT. Combining the CDR3 with reference TRBV9 and TRBJ1-1 gives the whole variable domain DSGVTQTPKHLITATGQRVTLRCSPRSGDLSVYWYQQSLDQGLQFLIQYYNGEERAKGNILERFSAQQFPDLHSELNLSSLELGDSALYFCASSVATSGTEAFFGQGTRLTVV.

The gene calls are TRBV6-1 and TRBJ1-5; D not certain. Germline CDR1 MNHNS, CDR2 SASEGT. The CDR3 length is 13 residues. V dropped 3 bases and J dropped 9 bases, with 12 bases sitting between them. CDR3 DNA: TGTGCCAGCAGTGAGTCGCGGGGAGTGCCCCAGCATTTT. Protein sequence: CASSESRGVPQHF.

The chain joins TRBV7-2 to TRBJ2-7; unclear D gene. Trimming took 5 bases from V and 1 from J, leaving 3 bases between them. Germline-derived CDR1 and CDR2 are SGHTA and FQGNSA. The CDR3 has 11 residues. The DNA of the CDR3 is TGTGCCAGCAGCCCATCCTACGAGCAGTACTTC. It translates to CASSPSYEQYF. The full variable domain, with the rest looked up from reference TRBV7-2 and TRBJ2-7, is GAGVSQSPSNKVTEKGKDVELRCDPISGHTALYWYRQSLGQGLEFLIYFQGNSAPDKSGLPSDRFSAERTGGSVSTLTIQRTQQEDSAVYLCASSPSYEQYFGPGTRLTVT.

V is TRBV5-5 and J is TRBJ2-7; 8 bases match TRBD1. CDR3 length: 14 residues. V dropped 4 bases and J dropped 3; count of bases not matched to a gene: 6. The V gene's germline CDR1 is SGHKS and CDR2 YYEKEE (reference sequence). DNA for the CDR3: TGTGCCAGCAGCCCGCGACAGGGGCGCTACGAGCAGTACTTC. Its protein is CASSPRQGRYEQYF.

V gene TRBV28 combines with J gene TRBJ1-4; TRBD1 aligns across 7 bases. From germline, CDR1 is MDHEN and CDR2 SYDVKM. After removal of 6 bases from V and 5 bases from J, the junction contained 9 bases not matched to a gene. The CDR3 has 15 amino acids. The CDR3 region is CASSSLTGLNEKLFF. The CDR3 DNA is TGTGCCAGCAGCTCCTTGACAGGGTTGAATGAAAAACTGTTTTTT. Full variable domain (missing parts from reference TRBV28 and TRBJ1-4): DVKVTQSSRYLVKRTGEKVFLECVQDMDHENMFWYRQDPGLGLRLIYFSYDVKMKEKGDIPEGYSVSREKKERFSLILESASTNQTSMYLCASSSLTGLNEKLFFGSGTQLSVL.

This clone was detected only once. The gene calls are TRBV5-1 and TRBJ2-5; D possibly matches TRBD1 or TRBD2 (5 bases each). The CDR3 sequence is 15 residues long. Germline V gives CDR1 SGHRS, CDR2 YFSETQ. V lost 1 base and J 6 bases, leaving 16 bases between the germline ends. In DNA form, the CDR3 reads TGCGCCAGCAGCTTGCGGGACCGAGGCCCGCAGACCCAGTACTTC. Encoded protein: CASSLRDRGPQTQYF. Full variable domain (remainder filled in from reference TRBV5-1 and TRBJ2-5): KAGVTQTPRYLIKTRGQQVTLSCSPISGHRSVSWYQQTPGQGLQFLFEYFSETQRNKGNFPGRFSGRQFSNSRSEMNVSTLELGDSALYLCASSLRDRGPQTQYFGPGTRLLVL.

V usage is TRBV27 and J usage is TRBJ2-7, with 7 nucleotides matching TRBD2. There are 18 residues in the CDR3. CDR1 and CDR2 (germline): MNHEY, SMNVEV (reference sequence). V lost 0 bases and J lost 1; bases outside the gene matches: 12. The DNA of the CDR3 is TGTGCCAGCAGTTTATCGAAAGGCCGTCGCGGGGGTTCCTACGAGCAGTACTTC. This codes for CASSLSKGRRGGSYEQYF.

The chain couples TRBV6-6 to TRBJ1-2, with 8 bases that match TRBD1. The germline V gene has CDR1 MNHNY and CDR2 SVGAGI (reference sequence). The CDR3 loop spans 14 amino acids. V shed 0 bases, J shed 4 bases, and the junction held 1 base outside the gene matches. The chain's CDR3 is CASSYSDRGYGYTF. The CDR3 nucleotides read TGTGCCAGCAGTTACTCCGACAGGGGCTATGGCTACACCTTC.

This clone was counted once. The chain is built from TRBV6-1 and TRBJ1-1; 7 bases fit TRBD1. CDR1 is MNHNS, CDR2 SASEGT, per germline. The CDR3 spans 13 residues. V shed 10 bases, J shed 3 bases, and the junction held 8 bases outside the gene matches. The CDR3 nucleotides are TGTGCCACCTCAATAGACAGGGACACTGAAGCTTTCTTT. Translated, it gives CATSIDRDTEAFF.

This clone appeared a single time. The V call is TRBV13, the J call TRBJ1-1, with D maybe TRBD1 (5 bases). Germline loops: CDR1 PRHDT, CDR2 FYEKMQ (reference sequence). This CDR3 contains 13 residues. Trimming cost V 6 bases and J 1 base, with 9 bases left between them. CDR3 sequence: CASRRRGNTEAFF. CDR3 bases: TGTGCCAGCAGAAGAAGGGGGAACACTGAAGCTTTCTTT. The full variable domain, with the rest looked up from reference TRBV13 and TRBJ1-1, is AAGVIQSPRHLIKEKRETATLKCYPIPRHDTVYWYQQGPGQDPQFLISFYEKMQSDKGSIPDRFSAQQFSDYHSELNMSSLELGDSALYFCASRRRGNTEAFFGQGTRLTVV.

The gene calls are TRBV20-1 and TRBJ2-5; D is ambiguous. V shed 3 bases and J shed 4 bases, with 3 bases lying between them. The CDR3 is 10 amino acids. In germline, CDR1 is DFQATT, CDR2 SNEGSKA (reference sequence). CDR3: CSASLETQYF. CDR3 DNA sequence: TGCAGTGCTAGTCTAGAGACCCAGTACTTC.

The sample holds many counts of this clone. V gene TRBV6-5 combines with J gene TRBJ2-2; 7 bases fit TRBD2. Germline CDR1 and CDR2: MNHEY and SVGAGI. This CDR3 is built from 14 residues. The trim removed 5 bases at V and 4 bases at J, leaving 4 bases unmatched. The CDR3 DNA reads TGTGCCAGCAGTCGGACTAGTGCCACCGGGGAGCTGTTTTTT. Its translation: CASSRTSATGELFF.

This clone was seen more than once but under ten times. The chain is built from TRBV9 and TRBJ2-1, with 10 bases identical to TRBD2. The V segment lost 0 bases and the J segment 9 bases; nucleotides outside the gene matches: 6. Per germline, CDR1 SGDLS and CDR2 YYNGEE. There are 15 residues in the CDR3. The CDR3 nucleotides are TGTGCCAGCAGCGTAGCGGCAGCGGGGGGGAGTGAGCAGTTCTTC. Translation: CASSVAAAGGSEQFF.

A single count supports this clone. V and J are TRBV9 and TRBJ2-2; 10 nucleotides match TRBD2. CDR3 length equals 18 residues. CDR1 is SGDLS, CDR2 YYNGEE, per germline. V gave up 0 bases and J gave up 4 bases; unmatched junction bases: 9. The DNA of the CDR3 is TGTGCCAGCAGCGTAGCGGCTAGCGGGGGCCTTGGCACCGGGGAGCTGTTTTTT. Amino acid sequence: CASSVAASGGLGTGELFF.

The genes are TRBV7-2 and TRBJ2-5; 7 bases agree with TRBD2. From germline, CDR1 is SGHTA and CDR2 FQGNSA. The CDR3 extends over 15 amino acids. J lost 1 base, V lost 5 bases, and 7 bases had no gene match. The CDR3 region is CASSLSGRSQETQYF. CDR3 nucleotides: TGTGCCAGCAGCCTTAGCGGGCGATCCCAAGAGACCCAGTACTTC.

The chain carries TRBV6-6 and TRBJ2-7; D may be TRBD1 (5 bases). The V end was cut by 5 bases, the J end by 2 bases, with 13 bases between. The CDR3 is made up of 14 amino acids. Per the germline V gene, CDR1 is MNHNY and CDR2 is SVGAGI (reference sequence). CDR3 residues: CASSKGWGTYEQYF. The CDR3 DNA reads as TGTGCCAGCAGTAAGGGGTGGGGCACCTACGAGCAGTACTTC.